This entry lists 27 T cell receptor delta chains sequenced from one sample in a study of gamma-delta T cells after stem cell transplantation. TCRdb made new clone calls on the RT-PCR reads using CATT. This repertoire shows 1,500 to 2,000 delta-chain clones, approximately 18% found once; its top ten account for about 31%. The specimen sequenced was gamma-delta T cells. The origin of the receptors is a human donor. It is not recorded whose cells these are; they may come from a transplant donor.

Concerning this clone itself: The translation of this DNA and the TCRdb protein of a much larger clone differ at residue 3, probably owing to a read error; the protein shown here is translated from the DNA. This chain links TRDV2 with TRDJ1; the D call may be TRDD1 or TRDD3 (5 bases each). This CDR3 is built from 14 residues. Germline V lookup: CDR1 GEAIGNYY, CDR2 EKD. CDR3 residues: CAYDQILDADKLIF. CDR3 nucleotides: TGTGCCTATGACCAAATACTGGACGCCGATAAACTCATCTTT.

This clone occurred a few times. The chain joins TRDV2 to TRDJ1; 9 bases agree with TRDD3. The CDR3 extends over 16 amino acids. Per the germline V gene, CDR1 is GEAIGNYY and CDR2 is EKD. Losses at the gene ends were 3 bases for V and 1 base for J; bases not matched to a gene: 8. This chain's CDR3 is CACDPVLGESTDKLIF. The CDR3 coding sequence is TGTGCCTGTGACCCAGTACTGGGGGAATCCACCGATAAACTCATCTTT.

This clone was seen a few times. TCRdb attributes to this sequence the protein of a much larger clone, which differs from the DNA translation at residue 3; a read error is likely, and the protein displayed is translated from the DNA. CDR3 nucleotide sequence: TGTGCCAGTGACAGGCTCCCTGTACTGGGGGAGGACGATAAACTCATCTTT. Encoded protein: CASDRLPVLGEDDKLIF. The rearrangement uses TRDV2 and TRDJ1; the match to TRDD3 covers 9 bases. Germline V CDR1 and CDR2: GEAIGNYY, EKD. The CDR3 runs to 17 residues.

A word on this clone: TCRdb records a much larger clone's protein for this DNA, with a difference at residue 12 that likely arises from a read error; the protein given is the translation of the DNA. V and J are TRDV2 and TRDJ1, with 7 bases that match TRDD3. CDR1 and CDR2 from the germline V gene are GEAIGNYY and EKD. The length of the CDR3 is 20 residues. V lost 3 bases, J lost 1 base, and 22 bases stayed unmatched. CDR3 coding DNA: TGTGCCTGTGACTTGATGTCGGCGGGGCTGGGGGGTACATCCACCGATAAACTCATCTTT. This translates into CACDLMSAGLGGTSTDKLIF.

This clone was observed a few times. The mismatch at residue 7 between this DNA's translation and the TCRdb protein of a much larger clone likely reflects a read error; the protein shown is translated from the DNA. The chain links TRDV2 to TRDJ1; D may correspond to TRDD2 or TRDD3 (7 bases each). Per the germline V gene, CDR1 is GEAIGNYY and CDR2 is EKD. The CDR3 runs to 19 residues. The ends were cut back, 1 base at V and 4 bases at J, with 27 bases in the middle. CDR3 loop: CACDTAVFPTGAYGDKLIF. CDR3 DNA sequence: TGTGCCTGTGACACGGCGGTCTTTCCTACTGGGGCTTATGGCGATAAACTCATCTTT.

To note about this clone: A clone one base away is much larger, so this may be a read error. V gene TRDV1 combines with J gene TRDJ1, with 9 bases fitting TRDD3. This CDR3 contains 21 residues. Germline CDR1 reads TSWWSYY; CDR2 reads QGS. CDR3 DNA sequence: TGTTCTCTTGGGGAACTAGAAGCACCCTTCTCTGGGGGATTCTACGGCGATAAACTCATCTTT. This translates into CSLGELEAPFSGGFYGDKLIF.

This clone was counted a few times. The likely explanation is a read error, given a far larger clone one base away. Distinct nucleotide sequences in the sample also encode this CDR3. The genes are TRDV2 and TRDJ1, with TRDD3 identical over 12 bases. Germline V gene sequence: CDR1 GEAIGNYY, CDR2 EKD. The CDR3 runs to 19 residues. The V and J ends lost 3 bases and 1 base, in that order; junction bases with no gene match: 14. This CDR3 reads CACDSVLGDTLVTTDKLIF. The CDR3 DNA follows: TGTGCCTGTGACTCCGTCCTGGGGGATACGCTGGTTACCACCGATAAACTCATCTTT.

With respect to this clone: The TCRdb protein comes from a much larger clone and disagrees with this DNA's translation at residue 14, likely due to a read error; the protein given here is derived from the DNA. V gene TRDV2 combines with J gene TRDJ1; perhaps D is TRDD2 or TRDD3 (7 bases each). Trimming left V 1 base short and J 3 bases short, with 26 bases between. The CDR3 is made up of 19 amino acids. Germline CDR1 reads GEAIGNYY; CDR2 reads EKD. CDR3 sequence: CACDTAGFPTGAYADKLIF. CDR3 sequence (DNA): TGTGCCTGTGACACGGCGGGCTTTCCTACTGGGGCTTATGCCGATAAACTCATCTTT.

This clone is classed as medium-sized (0.01 to 0.1%). The J gene is TRDJ4, the V gene TRDV1, with 12 bases fitting TRDD3. This CDR3 contains 22 residues. CDR1 is TSWWSYY and CDR2 is QGS in the germline V gene. Germline trimming cut 4 bases from V and 3 bases from J; bases unmatched to any gene: 27. The CDR3 sequence is CALGGIGLPFWGIRNNTGPLIF. CDR3 nucleotides: TGTGCTCTTGGGGGGATCGGACTTCCATTCTGGGGGATACGAAACAATACCGGACCCCTGATCTTT.

This clone was seen a handful of times. Given a far larger clone just one base away, this is likely a sequencing read error. Distinct nucleotide sequences in the sample also encode this CDR3. The chain links TRDV2 to TRDJ1; TRDD3 aligns across 11 bases. The germline V gene encodes CDR1 GEAIGNYY and CDR2 EKD. V was clipped by 3 bases and J by 1 base; unmatched bases: 18. The CDR3 covers 20 residues. The CDR3 nucleotides are TGTGCCTGTGACTTGATGTCGGCTGGGCTGGGGGATACATCCACCGATAAACTCATCTTT. The encoded protein is CACDLMSAGLGDTSTDKLIF.

This clone appeared a few times. Given a far larger clone just one base away, this is likely a sequencing read error. CDR3 bases: TGTGCCTGTGACACCGTAAAACGGGGGGATCCGTACACCGATAAACTCATCTTT. Protein sequence: CACDTVKRGDPYTDKLIF. The gene calls are TRDV2 and TRDJ1, with 7 bases identical to TRDD3. V dropped 0 bases and J dropped 0; count of bases not matched to a gene: 12. The CDR3 has 18 residues. Per germline, CDR1 GEAIGNYY and CDR2 EKD.

Concerning this clone: This may come from a read error, since a much larger clone is one base off. Distinct nucleotide sequences in the sample also encode this CDR3. V gene TRDV2 combines with J gene TRDJ1; 11 nucleotides line up with TRDD3. Germline CDR1 GEAIGNYY, CDR2 EKD. The CDR3 runs to 23 residues. With V trimmed by 0 bases and J by 2 bases, 25 bases remained unmatched. The CDR3 loop is CACDTVQEPGSGGYAGHTDKLIF. The DNA for the CDR3 is TGTGCCTGTGACACCGTCCAAGAACCGGGTAGTGGGGGATACGCAGGGCATACCGATAAACTCATCTTT.

This clone was observed a few times. A far larger clone differs by one base, so this is likely a read error. This chain uses TRDV2 with TRDJ1; 7 bases match TRDD3. This CDR3 contains 16 residues. From germline, CDR1 is GEAIGNYY and CDR2 EKD. The CDR3 spells CACDMIGGRGDDTLIF. The CDR3 DNA is TGTGCCTGTGACATGATTGGGGGACGAGGGGACGATACACTCATCTTT.

This clone was counted only a few times. The junction differs from germline at one of its ends, possibly a read error. The chain couples TRDV2 to TRDJ1; D is perhaps TRDD3 (5 bases). This CDR3 has 15 residues. Germline values: CDR1 GEAIGNYY, CDR2 EKD. DNA of the CDR3: TGTGCCTGTGACCCCCCCAACAGGGGAGAATTTAAACCCATCTTT. Protein sequence: CACDPPNRGEFKPIF.

Details on this clone: Since a far larger clone is one base different, this is likely a read error. The rearrangement joins TRDV2 to TRDJ3; 8 bases fit TRDD3. Looked up from germline, CDR1 is GEAIGNYY and CDR2 is EKD. This CDR3 is built from 21 residues. V was pared by 0 bases and J by 2 bases, with 14 bases of the junction left unmatched. For the CDR3, the DNA is TGTGCCTGTGACACCGCGAGTACTGGGGGGTTTGACACCTGGGACACCCGACAGATGTTTTTC. Protein sequence: CACDTASTGGFDTWDTRQMFF.

In the case of this clone: This likely stems from a read error, as it lies one base from a far larger clone. This sample includes further DNA sequences coding for the same CDR3. The gene calls are TRDV2 and TRDJ3, with 10 bases fitting TRDD3. Germline V gene lookup returns CDR1 GEAIGNYY and CDR2 EKD. The CDR3 length is 21 residues. Trimming cost V 1 base and J 0 bases; bases outside gene matches: 11. For the CDR3, the DNA is TGTGCCTGTGACACAGCCCCACTGGGGGATCCGAGCTCCTGGGACACCCGACAGATGTTTTTC. It is translated as CACDTAPLGDPSSWDTRQMFF.

This clone was found a few times. A read error likely explains why the TCRdb protein, taken from a much larger clone, differs from this DNA's translation at residue 6; the protein shown is translated from the DNA. J is TRDJ1 and V is TRDV2, with 9 nucleotides matching TRDD3. The V gene end was trimmed by 3 bases and the J gene end by 0 bases; junction bases not matched to a gene: 10. This CDR3 has 17 residues. Germline assignment: CDR1 GEAIGNYY and CDR2 EKD. CDR3 DNA sequence: TGTGCCTGTGACCCAGGACTGGGGGACTCACACACCGATAAACTCATCTTT. Translated: CACDPGLGDSHTDKLIF.

Comments on this clone: This likely reflects a read error, since a far larger clone is one base away. Other nucleotide sequences in the sample specify the same CDR3. The gene calls are TRDV2 and TRDJ1; 9 bases fit TRDD3. Germline V gives CDR1 GEAIGNYY, CDR2 EKD. The CDR3 loop spans 14 amino acids. The CDR3 DNA sequence: TGTGCCTGTGATCGCATGGGGGATAAGACAAAACTAATCTTT. It is translated as CACDRMGDKTKLIF.

J is TRDJ2 and V is TRAV29/DV5; D call uncertain. Germline V gene lookup returns CDR1 NSMFDY and CDR2 ISSIKDK. V lost 0 bases and J 0 bases, leaving 9 bases between the germline ends. The CDR3 extends over 15 amino acids. CDR3 protein: CAASAGRALTAQLFF. In nucleotides, the CDR3 is TGTGCAGCAAGCGCGGGGCGCGCTTTGACAGCACAACTCTTCTTT.

This clone was picked up a small number of times. A read error is the likely source, as a far larger clone sits one nucleotide away. The sample contains more than one DNA sequence encoding this CDR3. The CDR3 loop is CACDTVGKTDKLIF. For the CDR3, the DNA is TGTGCCTGTGACACTGTTGGGAAGACCGATAAACTCATCTTT. The rearrangement joins TRDV2 to TRDJ1; the D is unclear. Trimming shortened V by 1 base and J by 2 bases, and 10 bases separated the two germline ends. Germline V CDR1 and CDR2: GEAIGNYY, EKD. This CDR3 is 14 amino acids long.

By proportion, this clone is medium-sized. Other DNA sequences in this specimen translate into the identical CDR3. V gene TRDV2 combines with J gene TRDJ1; 13 bases fit TRDD3. J was trimmed by 5 bases and V by 3 bases; bases with no gene match: 11. CDR3 length: 17 amino acids. Germline values: CDR1 GEAIGNYY, CDR2 EKD. CDR3 amino acids: CACDEVLGDTLADKLIF. The CDR3 nucleotides are TGTGCCTGTGACGAGGTACTGGGGGATACGCTCGCTGATAAACTCATCTTT.

Only a few counts were recorded for this clone. The protein recorded in TCRdb matches a much larger clone and deviates from this DNA's translation at residue 9, suggesting a read error; the protein here is obtained by translating the DNA. This chain connects TRDV2 to TRDJ1; a weak D match, TRDD3 (6 bases). Trimming pared 2 bases from V and 4 bases from J, leaving 22 bases between. The CDR3 extends over 17 amino acids. The germline CDR1 and CDR2 sequences are GEAIGNYY and EKD. CDR3 sequence: CACDRLPVPGEDDKLIF. CDR3 nucleotide sequence: TGTGCCTGTGACAGGCTCCCTGTACCGGGGGAGGACGATAAACTCATCTTT.

This clone qualifies as medium-sized (0.01 to 0.1%). The J gene is TRDJ1, the V gene TRDV2; 8 bases fit TRDD3. This CDR3 spans 16 amino acids. V trimming: 0 bases; J trimming: 3 bases; junction bases outside the gene matches: 8. Germline values: CDR1 GEAIGNYY, CDR2 EKD. CDR3 protein: CACDTVGGYNSDKLIF. The CDR3 bases are TGTGCCTGTGACACCGTGGGGGGATATAACTCCGATAAACTCATCTTT.

Details on this clone: This likely came from a read error, as a far larger clone is one base away. This specimen includes other DNA sequences encoding the same CDR3. The chain combines TRDV2 with TRDJ1, with 11 positions matching TRDD3. Germline CDR1 and CDR2: GEAIGNYY and EKD. CDR3 length: 19 residues. Trimming removed 3 bases from V and 0 bases from J; junction bases left unmatched: 14. DNA of the CDR3: TGTGCCTGTGACCCATTAAGTCCACTGGGGGATAATAACACCGATAAACTCATCTTT. Its protein is CACDPLSPLGDNNTDKLIF.

By share, this clone counts as large. This rearrangement joins TRDV2 to TRDJ2; 13 bases line up with TRDD3. Germline-derived CDR1 and CDR2 are GEAIGNYY and EKD. V shed 3 bases and J 1 base; nucleotides not matched to a gene: 7. The CDR3 has 18 residues. CDR3 in DNA: TGTGCCTGTGACCGACTGGGGGATACGCAGAATTTGACAGCACAACTCTTCTTT. This sequence encodes CACDRLGDTQNLTAQLFF.

J is TRDJ1 and V is TRDV2; perhaps TRDD3 as D (6 bases). V shed 0 bases and J shed 10 bases, with 29 bases lying between them. Germline CDR1 reads GEAIGNYY; CDR2 reads EKD. The CDR3 has 18 amino acids. DNA of the CDR3: TGTGCCTGTGACACCGTGGCTTCGCGGAAGCTACTGGGCGCGGGACTCATCTTT. Translation: CACDTVASRKLLGAGLIF.

This clone was counted a few times. TCRdb records a much larger clone's protein for this DNA, with a difference at residue 9 that likely arises from a read error; the protein given is the translation of the DNA. This rearrangement joins TRDV2 to TRDJ1; 11 nucleotides match TRDD3. V was pared by 3 bases and J by 1 base, with 18 bases of the junction left unmatched. This CDR3 comprises 20 residues. Germline lookup yields CDR1 GEAIGNYY and CDR2 EKD. In nucleotides, the CDR3 is TGTGCCTGTGACTTGATGTCGGCGTGGCTGGGGGATACATCCACCGATAAACTCATCTTT. It translates to CACDLMSAWLGDTSTDKLIF.